This TCR beta chain derives from a study of blood T cell repertoires in COVID-19 (dated by TCRdb to 2018 to 2020). Concerning the study at large: Samples from collaborators originated in the United States, Italy and Spain and spanned both the acute and convalescent phases of COVID-19. The prospective study material was composed of cDNA or gDNA derived from T cells, B-cell-depleted T cells, or PBMCs. Deeply sampled blood TCRbeta repertoires from subjects exposed to, actively infected with, or recovered from COVID-19 were included in the dataset. The repertoires were released in a freely available public database intended as a resource for research on the immune response to SARS-CoV-2. Samples were obtained from the ongoing ImmuneRACE study (first 160 participants) and from 1,254 subjects provided by 6 global collaborators. The sample metadata nearly always contained a de-identified subject ID, COVID-19 status, age in years and sex. Where available, HLA class I and class II types were taken from metadata supplied by the sample provider and were not determined by assay-based typing. Study-wide conclusions, independent of this receptor: The amount of clinical and demographic metadata varied by source and participant and was provided uncurated.

TCRbeta CDR3 regions were amplified from genomic DNA by means of the immunoSEQ Assay, a bias-controlled multiplex PCR. In the paper's pipeline: The number of nucleated cells in each sample was estimated from the amplification of reference gene primers within the assay. Sequence reads were collapsed and filtered to measure the absolute abundance of every unique TCRbeta CDR3 rearrangement. For each sample, productive Simpson clonality was calculated as the square root of Simpson's diversity index over productive rearrangements. TCRdb holds this immuneACCESS table with in-frame rearrangements only. Some clones are missing; in checked studies, unresolved V genes explain under half, and the rest has no known cause. V and J calls plus clone size are reproduced from that table; the DNA served to infer D and trimming. The sample contains more than 150,000 clones, 90% of them found a single time. Approximately 0.64% of the sample belongs to the ten largest clones.

A note on this clone: It lacks a known antigen. Base quality data are lacking; no much larger clone is found one base away.

Collaborating institutions collected whole blood in K2EDTA tubes following their own protocols. Collaborator samples were shipped for TCRbeta analysis as frozen whole blood, isolated PBMCs, or DNA extracted from either sample type. The V end gives up 3 bases and the J end 10 bases, leaving 14 bases in the junction not matched to a gene. As encoded in the germline V gene, CDR1 is MGHRA while CDR2 is YSYEKL. Spanning cysteine to phenylalanine, the CDR3 consists of 16 amino acids. Only the CDR3 portion is preserved as DNA: 48 bases, with reading frame beginning at the first base. Sequenced input: peripheral blood. The TCR originated in a man aged 45-65 years with acute or convalescent COVID-19. The chain joins TRBV4-1 to TRBJ2-1, with 8 bases aligning to TRBD1. For the CDR3, the sequence is CASSQTGQAVVREQFF. DNA sequence: TGCGCCAGCAGCCAGACGGGACAGGCAGTAGTCAGGGAGCAGTTCTTC.